This TCR beta chain was recorded in a study of radiation and T cells in renal cell carcinoma. The germline CDR1 and CDR2 sequences are MNHEY and SMNVEV (reference sequence). The CDR3 runs to 16 residues. V was pared by 3 bases and J by 5 bases, with 20 bases between. Time point noted: blood 2 weeks post-SBRT. Treatment here: 15 Gy SBRT to primary tumor, nephrectomy 4 weeks later. Measured with immunoSEQ multiplex PCR; TCRdb has only the in-frame clones, and not every one. The data show just under 80,000 clones, roughly 85% seen once. Sequencing used blood, obtained from a patient whose treatment included radiotherapy and nephrectomy. The sequence derives from a woman in her forties or fifties with renal cell carcinoma. The chain has TRBV27 and TRBJ2-7; D is perhaps TRBD2 (5 bases). CDR3 sequence reads: CASSFGFGENGHEQYF. Written as DNA, the CDR3 is TGTGCCAGCAGTTTCGGTTTCGGGGAGAATGGTCACGAGCAGTACTTC.